This T cell receptor (beta chain) was recovered during a study of cytomegalovirus exposure and HLA in healthy donors. Regarding the study as a whole: Usually a TCR sequence was rare, but some public TCRs were found in many donors.

About this clone: Its target is unknown.

The PCR used 60 Vbeta and 13 Jbeta primers. Produced via immunoSEQ multiplex PCR; TCRdb's table is partial and in-frame only. The sample records around 100,000 clones, approximately 70% being singletons. The germline V gene encodes CDR1 MNHNS and CDR2 SASEGT. Trimming removed 4 bases from V and 0 bases from J; junction bases left unmatched: 9. This CDR3 comprises 17 residues. The material sequenced was PBMCs. The J gene is TRBJ1-2, the V gene TRBV6-1, with TRBD1 matching 9 bases. This TCR was recovered from a man under 40 in good health and CMV-seropositive. CDR3: CASSGGTGTLANYGYTF. The CDR3 DNA follows: TGTGCCAGCAGTGGCGGGACAGGGACTCTAGCTAACTATGGCTACACCTTC.